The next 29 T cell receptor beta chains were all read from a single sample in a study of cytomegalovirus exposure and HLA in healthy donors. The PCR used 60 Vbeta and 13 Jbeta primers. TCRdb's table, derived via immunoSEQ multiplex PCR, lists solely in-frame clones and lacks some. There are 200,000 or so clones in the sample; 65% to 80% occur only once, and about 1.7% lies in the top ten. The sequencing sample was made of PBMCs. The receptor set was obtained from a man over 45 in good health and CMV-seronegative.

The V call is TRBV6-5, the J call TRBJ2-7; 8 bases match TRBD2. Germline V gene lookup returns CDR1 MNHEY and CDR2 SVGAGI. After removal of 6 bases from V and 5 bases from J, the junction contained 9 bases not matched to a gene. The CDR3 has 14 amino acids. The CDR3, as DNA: TGTGCCAGCAGAAGGACTAGCATGTTGGACGAGCAGTACTTC. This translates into CASRRTSMLDEQYF.

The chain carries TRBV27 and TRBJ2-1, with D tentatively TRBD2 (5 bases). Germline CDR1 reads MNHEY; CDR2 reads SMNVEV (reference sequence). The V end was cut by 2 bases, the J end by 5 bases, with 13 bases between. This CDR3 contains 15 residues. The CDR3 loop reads CASSLRTATDNEQFF. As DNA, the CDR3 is TGTGCCAGCAGTTTAAGGACTGCCACTGACAATGAGCAGTTCTTC.

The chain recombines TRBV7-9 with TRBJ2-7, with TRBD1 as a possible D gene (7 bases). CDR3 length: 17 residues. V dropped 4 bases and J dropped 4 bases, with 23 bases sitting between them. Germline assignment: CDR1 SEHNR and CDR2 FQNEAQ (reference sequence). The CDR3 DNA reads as TGTGCCAGCAGCTCCTCCCTTGTGGAGGGGGCAAGGTACGAGCAGTACTTC. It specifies CASSSSLVEGARYEQYF.

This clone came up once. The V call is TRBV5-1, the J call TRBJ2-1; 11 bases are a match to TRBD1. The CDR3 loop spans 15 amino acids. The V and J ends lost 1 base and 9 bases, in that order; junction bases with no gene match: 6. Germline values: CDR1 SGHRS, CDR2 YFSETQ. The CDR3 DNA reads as TGCGCCAGCAGCTTGTCCGGGACAGGGGGTTTTGAGCAGTTCTTC. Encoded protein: CASSLSGTGGFEQFF.

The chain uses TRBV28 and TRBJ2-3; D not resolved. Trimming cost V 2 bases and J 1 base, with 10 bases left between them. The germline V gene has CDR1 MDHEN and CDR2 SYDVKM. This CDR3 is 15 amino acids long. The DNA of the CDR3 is TGTGCCAGCAGTTTACTTATTACAGGCACAGATACGCAGTATTTT. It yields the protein CASSLLITGTDTQYF.

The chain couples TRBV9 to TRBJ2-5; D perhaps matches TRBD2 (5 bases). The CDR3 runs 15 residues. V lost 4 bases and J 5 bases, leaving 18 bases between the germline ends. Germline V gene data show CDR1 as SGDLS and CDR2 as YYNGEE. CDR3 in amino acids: CASSLGRGPIETQYF. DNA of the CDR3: TGTGCCAGCAGCCTCGGGCGAGGGCCGATCGAGACCCAGTACTTC.

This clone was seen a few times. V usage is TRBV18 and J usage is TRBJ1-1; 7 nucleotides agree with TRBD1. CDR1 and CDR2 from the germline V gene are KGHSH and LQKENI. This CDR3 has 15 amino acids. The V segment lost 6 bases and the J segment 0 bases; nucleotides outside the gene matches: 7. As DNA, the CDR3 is TGTGCCAGCTCTCCGCAGGGGGTGATGAACACTGAAGCTTTCTTT. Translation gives CASSPQGVMNTEAFF.

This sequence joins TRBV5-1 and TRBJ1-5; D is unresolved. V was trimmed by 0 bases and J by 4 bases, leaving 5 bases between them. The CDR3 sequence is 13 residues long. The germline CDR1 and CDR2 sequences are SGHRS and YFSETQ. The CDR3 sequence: CASSLVLNQPQHF. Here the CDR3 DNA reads TGCGCCAGCAGCTTGGTTCTTAATCAGCCCCAGCATTTT.

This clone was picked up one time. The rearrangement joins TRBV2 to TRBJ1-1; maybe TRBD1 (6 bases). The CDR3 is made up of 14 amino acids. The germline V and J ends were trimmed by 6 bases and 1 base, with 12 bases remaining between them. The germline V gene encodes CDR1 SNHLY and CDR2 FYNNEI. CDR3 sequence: CASREDSQNTEAFF. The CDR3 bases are TGTGCCAGCAGGGAGGACAGCCAGAACACTGAAGCTTTCTTT.

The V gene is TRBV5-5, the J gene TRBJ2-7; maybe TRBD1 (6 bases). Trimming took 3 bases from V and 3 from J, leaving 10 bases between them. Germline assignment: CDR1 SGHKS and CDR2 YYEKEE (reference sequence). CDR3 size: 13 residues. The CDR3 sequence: CASSYTGIYEQYF. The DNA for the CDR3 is TGTGCCAGCAGCTACACAGGGATCTACGAGCAGTACTTC. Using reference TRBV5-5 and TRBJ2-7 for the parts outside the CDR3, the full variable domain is DAGVTQSPTHLIKTRGQQVTLRCSPISGHKSVSWYQQVLGQGPQFIFQYYEKEERGRGNFPDRFSARQFPNYSSELNVNALLLGDSALYLCASSYTGIYEQYFGPGTRLTVT.

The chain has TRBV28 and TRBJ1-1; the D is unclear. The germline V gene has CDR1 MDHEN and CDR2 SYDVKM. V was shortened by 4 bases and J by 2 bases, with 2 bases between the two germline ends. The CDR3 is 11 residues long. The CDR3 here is CASSSNTEAFF. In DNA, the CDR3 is TGTGCCAGCAGTTCTAACACTGAAGCTTTCTTT.

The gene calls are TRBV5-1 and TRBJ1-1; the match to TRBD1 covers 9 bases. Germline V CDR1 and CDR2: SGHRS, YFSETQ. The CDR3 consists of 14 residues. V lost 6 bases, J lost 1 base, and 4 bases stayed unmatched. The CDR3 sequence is CASTMGQGNTEAFF. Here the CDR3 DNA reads TGCGCCAGCACCATGGGACAGGGGAACACTGAAGCTTTCTTT.

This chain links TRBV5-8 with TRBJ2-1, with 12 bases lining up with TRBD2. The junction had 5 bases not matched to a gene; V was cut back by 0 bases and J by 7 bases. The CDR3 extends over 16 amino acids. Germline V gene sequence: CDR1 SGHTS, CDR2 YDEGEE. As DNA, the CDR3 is TGTGCCAGCAGCTTGGGTCTAGCGGGAGGGCCTAATGAGCAGTTCTTC. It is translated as CASSLGLAGGPNEQFF.

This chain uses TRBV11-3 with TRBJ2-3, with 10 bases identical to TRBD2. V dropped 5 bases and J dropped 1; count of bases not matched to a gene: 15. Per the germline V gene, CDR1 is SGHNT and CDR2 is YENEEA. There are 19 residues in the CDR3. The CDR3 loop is CASSPSGLAGVGGTDTQYF. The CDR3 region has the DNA TGTGCCAGCAGCCCTAGTGGCCTAGCGGGAGTGGGGGGCACAGATACGCAGTATTTT. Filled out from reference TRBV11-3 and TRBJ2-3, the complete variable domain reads EAGVVQSPRYKIIEKKQPVAFWCNPISGHNTLYWYLQNLGQGPELLIRYENEEAVDDSQLPKDRFSAERLKGVDSTLKIQPAELGDSAVYLCASSPSGLAGVGGTDTQYFGPGTRLTVL.

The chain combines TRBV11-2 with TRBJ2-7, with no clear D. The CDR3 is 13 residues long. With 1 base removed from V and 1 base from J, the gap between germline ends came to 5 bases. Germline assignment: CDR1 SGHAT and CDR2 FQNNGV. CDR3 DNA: TGTGCCAGCAGCTTAGGGCGGTCCTACGAGCAGTACTTC. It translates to CASSLGRSYEQYF.

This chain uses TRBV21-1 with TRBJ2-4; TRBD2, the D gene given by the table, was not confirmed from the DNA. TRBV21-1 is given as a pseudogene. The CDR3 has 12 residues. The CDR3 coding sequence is TGCGCTAGATTGAGAGCCAAAAACATTCAGTACTTC. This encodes CARLRAKNIQYF.

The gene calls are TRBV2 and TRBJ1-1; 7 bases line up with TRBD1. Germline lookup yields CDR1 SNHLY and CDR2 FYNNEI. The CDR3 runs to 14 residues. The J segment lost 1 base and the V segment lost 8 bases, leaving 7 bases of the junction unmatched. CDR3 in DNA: TGTGCCAGCGGGAGCAGGGGGAGGAACACTGAAGCTTTCTTT. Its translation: CASGSRGRNTEAFF.

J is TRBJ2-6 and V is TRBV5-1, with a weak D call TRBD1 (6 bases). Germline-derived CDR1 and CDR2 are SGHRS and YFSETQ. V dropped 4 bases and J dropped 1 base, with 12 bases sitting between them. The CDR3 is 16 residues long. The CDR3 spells CASSLERGSGANVLTF. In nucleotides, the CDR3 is TGCGCCAGCAGCCTGGAGAGGGGGTCTGGGGCCAACGTCCTGACTTTC.

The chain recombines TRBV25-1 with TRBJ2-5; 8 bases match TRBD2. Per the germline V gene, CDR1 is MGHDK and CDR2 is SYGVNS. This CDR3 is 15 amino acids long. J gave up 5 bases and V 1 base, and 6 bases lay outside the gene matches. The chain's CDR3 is CASSEFPSGLETQYF. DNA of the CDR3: TGTGCCAGCAGTGAATTTCCTAGCGGGTTGGAGACCCAGTACTTC.

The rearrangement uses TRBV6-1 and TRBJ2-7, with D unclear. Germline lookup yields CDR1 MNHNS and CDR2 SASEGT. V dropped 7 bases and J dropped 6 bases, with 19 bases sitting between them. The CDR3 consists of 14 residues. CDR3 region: CASILSGTQAEQYF. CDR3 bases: TGTGCCAGCATCCTATCCGGCACGCAGGCCGAGCAGTACTTC.

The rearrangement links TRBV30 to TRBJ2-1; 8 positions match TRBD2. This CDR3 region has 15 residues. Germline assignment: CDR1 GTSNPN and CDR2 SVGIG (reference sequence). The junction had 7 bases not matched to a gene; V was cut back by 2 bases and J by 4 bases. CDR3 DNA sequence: TGTGCCTGGAGTTTGAGGGCGGGGGGATACAATGAGCAGTTCTTC. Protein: CAWSLRAGGYNEQFF.

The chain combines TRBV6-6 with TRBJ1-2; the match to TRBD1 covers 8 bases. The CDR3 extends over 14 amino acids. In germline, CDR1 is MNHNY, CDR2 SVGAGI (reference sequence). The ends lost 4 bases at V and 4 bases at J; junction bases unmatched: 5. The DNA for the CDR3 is TGTGCCAGCAGTTTCGGACAGGGAGGCTATGGCTACACCTTC. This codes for CASSFGQGGYGYTF.

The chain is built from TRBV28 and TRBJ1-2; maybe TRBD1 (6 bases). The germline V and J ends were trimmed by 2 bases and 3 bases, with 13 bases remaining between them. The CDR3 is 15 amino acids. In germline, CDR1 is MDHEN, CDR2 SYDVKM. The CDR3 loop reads CASSLPTGEYYGYTF. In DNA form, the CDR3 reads TGTGCCAGCAGTTTACCGACAGGAGAATACTATGGCTACACCTTC.

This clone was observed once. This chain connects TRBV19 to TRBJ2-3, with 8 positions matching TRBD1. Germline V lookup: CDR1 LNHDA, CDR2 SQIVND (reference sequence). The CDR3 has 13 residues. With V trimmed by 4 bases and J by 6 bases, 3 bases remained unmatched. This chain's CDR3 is CASSTGGMDTQYF. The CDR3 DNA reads TGTGCCAGTAGTACAGGGGGCATGGATACGCAGTATTTT.

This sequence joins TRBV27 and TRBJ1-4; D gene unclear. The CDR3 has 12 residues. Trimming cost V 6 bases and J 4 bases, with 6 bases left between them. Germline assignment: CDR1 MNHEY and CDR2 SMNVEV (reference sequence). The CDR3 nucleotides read TGTGCCAGCAGCCGACATAATGAAAAACTGTTTTTT. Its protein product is CASSRHNEKLFF.

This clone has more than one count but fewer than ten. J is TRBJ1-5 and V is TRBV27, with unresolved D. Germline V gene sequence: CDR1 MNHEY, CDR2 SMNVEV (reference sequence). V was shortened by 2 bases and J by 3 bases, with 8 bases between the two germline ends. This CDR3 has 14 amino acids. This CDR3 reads CASSLAGLNQPQHF. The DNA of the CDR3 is TGTGCCAGCAGTTTAGCAGGTCTCAATCAGCCCCAGCATTTT.

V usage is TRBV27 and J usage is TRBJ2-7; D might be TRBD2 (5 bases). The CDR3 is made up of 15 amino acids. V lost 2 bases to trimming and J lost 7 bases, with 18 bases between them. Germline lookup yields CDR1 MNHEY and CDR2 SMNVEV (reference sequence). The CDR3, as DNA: TGTGCCAGCAGTTTACTCAACGGGATCTCGGGGGAGCAGTACTTC. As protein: CASSLLNGISGEQYF.

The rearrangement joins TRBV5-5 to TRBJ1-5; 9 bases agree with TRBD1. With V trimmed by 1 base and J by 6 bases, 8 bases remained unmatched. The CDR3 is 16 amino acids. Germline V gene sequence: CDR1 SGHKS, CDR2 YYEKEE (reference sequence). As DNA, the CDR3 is TGTGCCAGCAGCTTGATGGTACAGGGGGCATCTCAGCCCCAGCATTTT. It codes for CASSLMVQGASQPQHF.

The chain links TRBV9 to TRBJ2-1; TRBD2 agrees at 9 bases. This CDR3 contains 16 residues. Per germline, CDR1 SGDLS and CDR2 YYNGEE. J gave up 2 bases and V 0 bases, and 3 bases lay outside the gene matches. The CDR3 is CASSVVGGRAYNEQFF. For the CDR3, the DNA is TGTGCCAGCAGCGTAGTAGGCGGGAGGGCCTACAATGAGCAGTTCTTC. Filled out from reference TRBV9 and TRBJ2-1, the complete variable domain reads DSGVTQTPKHLITATGQRVTLRCSPRSGDLSVYWYQQSLDQGLQFLIQYYNGEERAKGNILERFSAQQFPDLHSELNLSSLELGDSALYFCASSVVGGRAYNEQFFGPGTRLTVL.